A selection of T cell receptor beta chains follows, all from one sample in a study of cytomegalovirus exposure and HLA in healthy donors. TCRdb's copy holds only in-frame clones and misses some; the assay was immunoSEQ multiplex PCR. Here the sample spans around 300,000 clones, over 75% being singletons. Sequencing was carried out using PBMCs. The receptors here all came from a man under 40 in good health and CMV-seronegative. The CDR3 runs from the conserved cysteine through the conserved F or W. Each record gives: clone size, J gene, V gene, D gene, CDR3 DNA, CDR3 protein. D genes are given only for firm matches. Clone size appears in some rows only: once, few, many, or a class for an expanded clone.

. TRBJ1-2 TRBV6-5 . TGTGCCAGCAGTTTAAGGGGGTTGGGGTATGGCTACACCTTC CASSLRGLGYGYTF
. TRBJ1-5 TRBV6-6 . TGTGCCAGCAGTTACACGGAGGCTTGGGATCAGCCCCAGCATTTT CASSYTEAWDQPQHF
once TRBJ2-6 TRBV29-1 . TGCAGCGTTGGCTGGGGGGATGGGGCCAACGTCCTGACTTTC CSVGWGDGANVLTF
. TRBJ1-1 TRBV6-1 . TGTGCCAGCAGTGAAAGCGAACGCAGAAGGGCTTTCTTT CASSESERRRAFF
. TRBJ1-6 TRBV19 TRBD1 TGTGCCAGTAGTGCGTACAGGGGGGGATCCTATAATTCACCCCTCCACTTT CASSAYRGGSYNSPLHF
few TRBJ2-7 TRBV5-1 . TGCGCCAGCAGCTTGGGGAGAGGCTCCGAGCAGTACTTC CASSLGRGSEQYF
. TRBJ1-4 TRBV5-1 . TGCGCCAGCAGCTTGGCGGCTAATGAAAAACTGTTTTTT CASSLAANEKLFF
. TRBJ1-2 TRBV10-2 TRBD1 TGCGCCAGCAGTGAGGGGACAGGGCGGGGTGGCTACACCTTC CASSEGTGRGGYTF
. TRBJ1-2 TRBV6-6 . TGTGCCAGCCGTTTGTCAGGGGAACACTATGGCTACACCTTC CASRLSGEHYGYTF
. TRBJ2-5 TRBV5-1 TRBD1 TGCGCCAGCAGCTCGGGACAGGGCCAAGAGACCCAGTACTTC CASSSGQGQETQYF
. TRBJ2-2 TRBV6-5 . TGTGCCAGCAGGGAAGGGGGCACCGGGGAGCTGTTTTTT CASREGGTGELFF
few TRBJ2-1 TRBV18 TRBD1 TGTGCCAGCTCACCGCCGGGACAGGGTGGCAATGAGCAGTTCTTC CASSPPGQGGNEQFF
. TRBJ1-2 TRBV4-3 . TGCGCCAGCAGCCGAGGGGGAACCGACTCTATTAACTATGGCTACACCTTC CASSRGGTDSINYGYTF
. TRBJ2-1 TRBV14 TRBD2 TGTGCCAGCAGCCTCCGGGGGGGTAGATATGAGCAGTTCTTC CASSLRGGRYEQFF
. TRBJ2-2 TRBV9 . TGTGCCAGCAGCGTAGAAGGGTCAGGGCCCGGGGAGCTGTTTTTT CASSVEGSGPGELFF
. TRBJ1-1 TRBV5-1 TRBD1 TGCGCCAGTATGGGGACAGCGAACACTGAAGCTTTCTTT CASMGTANTEAFF
. TRBJ1-1 TRBV18 . TGTGCCAGCTCACCACCGGAGACAGGAAGAACTGAAGCTTTCTTT CASSPPETGRTEAFF
. TRBJ2-7 TRBV11-2 TRBD1 TGTGCCAGCAGCCCGACGGACAGGGGTAGCTACGAGCAGTACTTC CASSPTDRGSYEQYF
. TRBJ1-5 TRBV18 TRBD1 TGTGCCAGCTCACTAGACGGACAGGGTGTTCAGCCCCAGCATTTT CASSLDGQGVQPQHF
. TRBJ2-7 TRBV6-1 . TGTGCCAGCGCGTGGAGCTCCTACGAGCAGTACTTC CASAWSSYEQYF
. TRBJ2-2 TRBV5-1 . TGCGCCAGCAGGGAAGTCGGAGGAGCCGGGGAGCTGTTTTTT CASREVGGAGELFF
once TRBJ2-1 TRBV6-5 . TGTGCCAGCAGTCCCATAAGGACTAACAATGAGCAGTTCTTC CASSPIRTNNEQFF
. TRBJ2-2 TRBV9 TRBD2 TGTGCCAGCAGCGTCAGTCGGACTAGCTCGACCGGGGAGCTGTTTTTT CASSVSRTSSTGELFF
. TRBJ2-6 TRBV9 . TGTGCCAGCAGCGAGCCGGGGTCGGCAGGGGCCAACGTCCTGACTTTC CASSEPGSAGANVLTF
. TRBJ2-7 TRBV11-3 TRBD1 TGTGCCAGCAAATTGACCTGGGACAGGGGCACCTACGAGCAGTACTTC CASKLTWDRGTYEQYF
. TRBJ2-2 TRBV13 TRBD1 TGTGCCAGCAGCCCCCTTGGGACAGGGGACAACACCGGGGAGCTGTTTTTT CASSPLGTGDNTGELFF
. TRBJ1-3 TRBV6-6 . TGTGCCAGCAGTCCTTCTCTCGGAAACACCATATATTTT CASSPSLGNTIYF
once TRBJ2-1 TRBV18 TRBD2 TGTGCCAGCTCACCACTCTCGGGGGGGCCCAACCATGATAATGAGCAGTTCTTC CASSPLSGGPNHDNEQFF
few TRBJ1-2 TRBV20-1 . TGCAGTGCCACAGGGCTCTATGGCTACACCTTC CSATGLYGYTF
. TRBJ2-1 TRBV5-1 . TGCGCCAGCAGCCCGCCCTCAGGGGTGGGAAGCAATGAGCAGTTCTTC CASSPPSGVGSNEQFF
. TRBJ2-1 TRBV5-6 . TGTGCCAGCAGCTTGTTCCAGCGTAATGAGCAGTTCTTC CASSLFQRNEQFF
. TRBJ2-5 TRBV11-3 TRBD1 TGTGCCAGCAGCTTAGGGGCCCACAGGGGAGAGACCCAGTACTTC CASSLGAHRGETQYF
. TRBJ2-4 TRBV6-5 . TGTGCCAGCAGTTACTCCGACAGTGTCATTCAGTACTTC CASSYSDSVIQYF
. TRBJ1-1 TRBV11-2 TRBD1 TGTGCCAGCAGCTCATACAGGGGGCAGGCTTTCTTT CASSSYRGQAFF
. TRBJ1-2 TRBV11-2 TRBD1 TGTGCCAGCAGCTTAAAAGCAGGCGGGACAGACTATGGCTACACCTTC CASSLKAGGTDYGYTF
. TRBJ2-2 TRBV28 TRBD1 TGTGCCAGCAGTACCCGGACAGGGGGGAACACCGGGGAGCTGTTTTTT CASSTRTGGNTGELFF
. TRBJ1-4 TRBV9 . TGTGCCAGCAGCCCCCTAGACAGGCCGGGTAATGAAAAACTGTTTTTT CASSPLDRPGNEKLFF
. TRBJ2-1 TRBV5-1 . TGCGCCAGCAGCTTGTCCCCCTCGACAGGCCTAAGGTCCTACAATGAGCAGTTCTTC CASSLSPSTGLRSYNEQFF
. TRBJ1-1 TRBV2 TRBD1 TGTGCCAGCAGGGGACAGGGGAACACTGAAGCTTTCTTT CASRGQGNTEAFF
. TRBJ2-7 TRBV27 . TGTGCCAGCAGTTTTACCCCCCTATACGAGCAGTACTTC CASSFTPLYEQYF
. TRBJ1-1 TRBV19 . TGTGCCAGTAGTATAGACAGCGCGCGTATGAACACTGAAGCTTTCTTT CASSIDSARMNTEAFF
. TRBJ2-3 TRBV18 TRBD2 TGTGCCAGCTCACCAGGAGCGGGGGGCACAGATACGCAGTATTTT CASSPGAGGTDTQYF
. TRBJ1-1 TRBV30 . TGTGCCTGGACCAACAGGGCGTGGAACACTGAAGCTTTCTTT CAWTNRAWNTEAFF
. TRBJ2-5 TRBV11-2 TRBD2 TGTGCCAGCAGCTTACGGCTAGCGGGGTGGCAAGAGACCCAGTACTTC CASSLRLAGWQETQYF